The clone carrying this T cell receptor beta chain was seen many times. This entry belongs to a study of T cells in Graves' hyperthyroidism and ophthalmopathy. The germline CDR1 and CDR2 sequences are SGHRS and YFSETQ. The CDR3 is made up of 17 amino acids. Trimming pared 2 bases from V and 1 base from J, leaving 16 bases between. RNA transcripts served as the template for amplifying TCR beta CDR3 regions. HTBI primers drove first-round RT-PCR of the TCR CDR3. One entry per CDR3 protein, called by TCRdb with MiXCR from the multiplex PCR reads. The data contain about 520,000 distinct CDR3 sequences, approximately 24% of them seen just once; the ten biggest clones take up over 9%.

This chain connects TRBV5-1 to TRBJ1-5; D is possibly TRBD1 (6 bases). The sequenced sample was blood. The receptor comes from a woman in her twenties or thirties with Graves' ophthalmopathy. The CDR3 DNA reads TGCGCCAGCAGCTTTAGGGTGGCGGACAGAAGCAATCAGCCCCAGCATTTT. Protein product: CASSFRVADRSNQPQHF.